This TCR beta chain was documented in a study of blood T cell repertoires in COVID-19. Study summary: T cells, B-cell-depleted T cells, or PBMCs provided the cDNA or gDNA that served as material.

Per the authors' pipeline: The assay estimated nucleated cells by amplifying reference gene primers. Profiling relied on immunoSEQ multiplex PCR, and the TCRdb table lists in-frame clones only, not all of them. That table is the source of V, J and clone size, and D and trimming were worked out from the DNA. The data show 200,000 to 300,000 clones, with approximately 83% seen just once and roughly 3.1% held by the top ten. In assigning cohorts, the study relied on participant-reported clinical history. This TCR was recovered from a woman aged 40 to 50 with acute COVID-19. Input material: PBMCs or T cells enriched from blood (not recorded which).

CDR3 sequence: CATSRQAGSTDTQYF. In DNA, the CDR3 is TGTGCCACCAGTCGTCAAGCGGGCAGCACAGATACGCAGTATTTT. This chain uses TRBV24-1 with TRBJ2-3; a possible D gene is TRBD2 (6 bases). V was cut by 6 bases and J by 0 bases, with 12 bases left in between. The germline V gene has CDR1 KGHDR and CDR2 SFDVKD. The CDR3 loop spans 15 amino acids.